This TCR beta chain comes out of a study of cytomegalovirus exposure and HLA in healthy donors. For the study at large: The Caucasian-associated ancestry cluster held around 76% of 300 to 500 genotyped donors.

The study's findings and limits: Among immune exposure information, only CMV serostatus was available.

The PCR used 60 Vbeta and 13 Jbeta primers. Assay: immunoSEQ multiplex PCR; the TCRdb copy retains only in-frame clones and omits some. The sample records 170,000 or so clones, 84% being singletons. About this clone: Its target is unknown.

The CDR3 is 14 amino acids. V lost 5 bases to trimming and J lost 7 bases; unmatched junction nucleotides: 7. CDR1 LNHNV and CDR2 YYDKDF come from the germline V gene (reference sequence). The source material was PBMCs. The sequence derives from a man between 18 and 35 years old in good health and CMV-seronegative. The chain uses TRBV15 and TRBJ2-1; 8 nucleotides line up with TRBD2. CDR3 residues: CATSYRGTRNEQFF. CDR3 sequence (DNA): TGTGCCACCAGCTATCGTGGGACTAGGAATGAGCAGTTCTTC.